This T cell receptor (beta chain) came from a study of blood T cells in healthy people across ages. Study conclusions and caveats: With naive T cell percentage, TCR beta diversity showed a strong correlation.

Sample-barcoded 5' priming and a J-beta primer mix drove a second PCR of roughly 7 to 11 cycles. Every cDNA molecule bore a tag from a template-switch adaptor containing 12 random nucleotides. TCRdb passed the 5' RACE reads through MiXCR, listing each CDR3 protein once. This table has around 900,000 distinct CDR3 sequences, around 30% appearing once. On this clonotype: The target antigen is unknown.

Germline V CDR1 and CDR2: GTSNPN, SVGIG (reference sequence). Deletions cut 4 bases from V and 3 bases from J, with 10 bases between. The CDR3 sequence is 12 residues long. No fewer than 6 million PBMCs went into each sample. The rearrangement joins TRBV30 to TRBJ2-7, with D unresolved. Input material: blood. The sequence derives from a woman at least 80 years old in good health. The CDR3 loop is CAWTNVGYEQYF. Written as DNA, the CDR3 is TGTGCCTGGACCAATGTGGGCTACGAGCAGTACTTC.